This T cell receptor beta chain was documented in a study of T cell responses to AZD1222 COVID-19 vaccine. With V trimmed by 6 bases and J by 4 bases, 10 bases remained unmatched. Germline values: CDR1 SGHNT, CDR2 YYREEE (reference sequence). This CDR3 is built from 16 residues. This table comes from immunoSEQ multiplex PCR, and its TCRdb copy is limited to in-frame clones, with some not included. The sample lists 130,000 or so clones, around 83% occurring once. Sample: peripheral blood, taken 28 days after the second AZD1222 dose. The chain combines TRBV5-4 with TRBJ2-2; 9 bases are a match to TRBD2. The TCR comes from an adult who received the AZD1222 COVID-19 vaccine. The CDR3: CASTTPSGGRTGELFF. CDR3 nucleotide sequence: TGTGCCAGCACCACGCCCAGCGGGGGGCGCACCGGGGAGCTGTTTTTT.